This T cell receptor beta chain is from a study of blood T cell repertoires in COVID-19 (dated by TCRdb to the early 2020s). In the study overall: The collaborator samples originated in the United States, Italy and Spain and spanned the acute and convalescent phases of COVID-19. The prospective study material was composed of cDNA or gDNA derived from T cells, B-cell-depleted T cells, or PBMCs. The dataset comprised deeply sampled blood TCRbeta repertoires from subjects exposed to, actively infected with, or recovered from COVID-19. The repertoires were made available in a free public database intended to serve as a resource for research on the immune response to SARS-CoV-2. Samples were obtained from the ongoing ImmuneRACE study (first 160 participants) and from about 1,300 subjects provided by 6 global collaborators. Nearly every sample came with metadata listing a de-identified subject ID, COVID-19 status, age in years and sex. Where available, HLA class I and class II types were obtained from metadata supplied by the sample provider rather than from assay-based typing.

The CDR3, cysteine through phenylalanine, is 14 amino acids long. The only DNA kept is the CDR3, 42 bases in frame from the first base. Between the V and J ends, shortened by 8 bases and 0 bases respectively, the junction contains 13 bases. Taken from the germline V gene, the CDR1 and CDR2 loops are SGHRS and YFSETQ. Points the paper makes about the study in general: How much clinical and demographic metadata was included differed by source and by participant, and the metadata was provided uncurated.

As for this clone: Its specific antigen is unknown. No base quality values were provided; no much bigger clone lies one nucleotide off.

TCRbeta CDR3 regions were amplified from genomic DNA using the immunoSEQ Assay, a bias-controlled multiplex PCR. The authors' pipeline ran thus. Nucleated cell counts per sample were estimated from amplification of reference gene primers within the assay. Sequence reads were collapsed and filtered to measure the absolute abundance of every unique TCRbeta CDR3 rearrangement. For each sample, productive Simpson clonality was calculated as the square root of Simpson's diversity index over productive rearrangements. TCRdb stores this immuneACCESS table with in-frame sequences only. Part of the clones is absent; in the studies checked, under half of the shortfall reflects unresolved V genes, and no reason is known for the rest. For V, J and clone size, that table is used; D and trimming come from the DNA. This sample gives approximately 300,000 clones in total; about nine tenths of them show up just once. 8% to 13% of the sample rests with the top ten.

Participants in the prospective study were aged 18 to 89 years, lived in about two dozen United States geographic areas, and enrolled through a virtual design. In the prospective study, participants were assigned to cohorts based on the clinical history participants reported in a screening survey and a study questionnaire. Recovered participants in ImmuneRACE Cohort 3 were defined by two consecutive negative NP/OP PCR tests, clearance by a healthcare professional, or resolution of symptoms. In the prospective study, mobile phlebotomists collected whole blood, serum and a nasopharyngeal or oropharyngeal swab from each participant. Additional blood draws and questionnaires over a 2-month period could optionally be provided by prospective study participants. Blood samples from the prospective study were shipped frozen or at room temperature prior to DNA extraction.

Sequenced material: PBMCs or T cells enriched from blood (not recorded which). This chain is built from TRBV5-1 and TRBJ2-3, with TRBD2 perhaps the D gene, on 6 matching bases. This clonotype originated in a woman younger than 35 who had recovered from COVID-19. CDR3 reads: CASTGTQSTDTQYF. In nucleotide form, the sequence is TGCGCCAGTACCGGGACTCAAAGCACAGATACGCAGTATTTT.